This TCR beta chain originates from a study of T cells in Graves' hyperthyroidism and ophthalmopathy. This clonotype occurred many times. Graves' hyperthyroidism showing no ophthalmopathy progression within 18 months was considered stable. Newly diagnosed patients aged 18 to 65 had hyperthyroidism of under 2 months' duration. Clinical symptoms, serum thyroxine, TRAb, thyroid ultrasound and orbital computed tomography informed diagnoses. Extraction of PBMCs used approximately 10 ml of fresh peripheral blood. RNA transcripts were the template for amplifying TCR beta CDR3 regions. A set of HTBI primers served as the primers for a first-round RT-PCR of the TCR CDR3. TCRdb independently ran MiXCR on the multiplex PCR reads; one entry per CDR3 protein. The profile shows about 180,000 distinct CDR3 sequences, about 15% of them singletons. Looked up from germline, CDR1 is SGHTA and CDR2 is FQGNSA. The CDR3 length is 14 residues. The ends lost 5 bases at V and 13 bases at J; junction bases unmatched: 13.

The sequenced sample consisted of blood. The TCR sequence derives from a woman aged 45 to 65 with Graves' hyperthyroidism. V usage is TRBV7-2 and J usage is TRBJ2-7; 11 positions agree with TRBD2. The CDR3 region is CASSTTSGGVRSYF. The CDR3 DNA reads TGTGCCAGCAGCACAACTAGCGGGGGCGTACGATCCTACTTC.